A selection of T cell receptor beta chains follows, all from one sample in a study of blood T cell repertoires in COVID-19. Produced via immunoSEQ multiplex PCR; TCRdb's table is partial and in-frame only. The sample includes some 47,000 clones, around 86% of them seen just once. The sequenced material came from peripheral blood. These receptors came from an elderly woman with acute or convalescent COVID-19. CDR3s include the opening cysteine and the closing phenylalanine or tryptophan. A D gene is named only where the DNA matches it firmly. Where a row states a size, it is once, few, many or the class of an expanded clone; other rows omit it.

J	V	D	size	CDR3	DNA
TRBJ2-7	TRBV20-1	NA	few	CSAGHRDEQYF	TGCAGTGCCGGACACAGGGACGAGCAGTACTTC
TRBJ1-2	TRBV7-2	TRBD1	NA	CASSLGGQGTGYGYTF	TGTGCCAGCAGCTTAGGCGGACAGGGGACGGGCTATGGCTACACCTTC
TRBJ2-6	TRBV7-9	NA	NA	CASSPNLSGANVLTF	TGTGCCAGCAGCCCTAACCTATCTGGGGCCAACGTCCTGACTTTC
TRBJ1-2	TRBV16	NA	NA	CASSRRGGYTF	TGTGCCAGCAGCCGAAGAGGGGGCTACACCTTC
TRBJ2-1	TRBV30	TRBD2	NA	CAWSVPLAGGHNEQFF	TGTGCCTGGAGTGTACCCCTAGCGGGGGGGCACAATGAGCAGTTCTTC
TRBJ1-6	TRBV12-3/TRBV12-4	TRBD1	NA	CASSTGGNSPLHF	TGTGCCAGCAGTACAGGGGGGAATTCACCCCTCCACTTT
TRBJ1-1	TRBV6-5	NA	NA	CASSKQIRNTEAFF	TGTGCCAGCAGTAAACAAATCCGGAACACTGAAGCTTTCTTT
TRBJ1-1	TRBV27	NA	NA	CASSYRGTEAFF	TGTGCCAGCAGTTACCGGGGGACTGAAGCTTTCTTT
TRBJ1-6	TRBV4-2	TRBD1	NA	CASSPISIRDREYYNSPLHF	TGTGCCAGCAGTCCTATTTCTATCCGGGACAGAGAATACTATAATTCACCCCTCCACTTT
TRBJ1-4	TRBV5-4	NA	NA	CASSPAPGTNEKLFF	TGTGCCAGCAGCCCCGCACCGGGGACAAATGAAAAACTGTTTTTT
TRBJ1-2	TRBV7-8	TRBD1	NA	CASSLDRVNGYTF	TGTGCCAGCAGTTTGGACAGGGTTAATGGCTACACCTTC
TRBJ2-5	TRBV9	TRBD2	NA	CASSVGPSGEETQYF	TGTGCCAGCAGCGTAGGCCCTAGCGGGGAAGAGACCCAGTACTTC
TRBJ2-7	TRBV10-3	TRBD1	NA	CAISENKRQGSSEQYF	TGTGCCATCAGTGAGAATAAGAGACAGGGGTCCAGCGAGCAGTACTTC
TRBJ1-2	TRBV28	TRBD1	NA	CASTVGDRDWEGYTF	TGTGCCAGCACTGTGGGGGACAGGGACTGGGAAGGCTACACCTTC
TRBJ2-1	TRBV7-2	NA	few	CASRPPGGSYNEQFF	TGTGCCAGCAGACCTCCAGGGGGGTCCTACAATGAGCAGTTCTTC
TRBJ1-2	TRBV11-3	NA	NA	CASSLPGTPGDYGYTF	TGTGCCAGCAGCCTACCCGGCACGCCAGGGGACTATGGCTACACCTTC
TRBJ2-2	TRBV19	TRBD2	NA	CASSIRVGLETGELFF	TGTGCCAGTAGTATTAGGGTGGGACTAGAGACCGGGGAGCTGTTTTTT
TRBJ1-2	TRBV5-8	NA	NA	CASSLGQRSNYGYTF	TGTGCCAGCAGCCTTGGACAGCGGAGCAACTATGGCTACACCTTC
TRBJ2-1	TRBV4-1	TRBD2	NA	CASSRGLGNGRDEQFF	TGCGCCAGCAGCCGTGGACTAGGGAATGGTAGGGATGAGCAGTTCTTC
TRBJ2-5	TRBV11-2	TRBD2	NA	CARRAGPSGGAGETQYF	TGTGCCCGCCGCGCCGGGCCTAGCGGGGGGGCGGGGGAGACCCAGTACTTC
TRBJ1-2	TRBV19	TRBD1	NA	CASSLGQQYGYTF	TGTGCCAGTAGCTTGGGACAGCAATATGGCTACACCTTC
TRBJ1-2	TRBV7-2	NA	once	CASSYRTVDYGYTF	TGTGCCAGCAGCTACCGGACAGTCGATTATGGCTACACCTTC
TRBJ2-5	TRBV3-1/TRBV3-2	TRBD2	NA	CASSPGLAGGPQETQYF	TGTGCCAGCAGCCCGGGACTAGCGGGGGGGCCCCAAGAGACCCAGTACTTC
TRBJ1-5	TRBV30	TRBD1	NA	CASTTGASNQPQHF	TGTGCCTCGACGACAGGGGCGAGCAATCAGCCCCAGCATTTT
TRBJ1-2	TRBV6-6	NA	NA	CASSYESSYGYTF	TGTGCCAGCAGTTACGAATCGAGCTATGGCTACACCTTC
TRBJ1-2	TRBV20-1	TRBD1	NA	CSASRPGQSYGYTF	TGCAGTGCTAGTAGACCGGGACAGTCCTATGGCTACACCTTC
TRBJ1-2	TRBV30	TRBD1	NA	CAWSRQGMRGYTF	TGTGCCTGGAGCCGACAGGGGATGAGGGGCTACACCTTC
TRBJ2-3	TRBV24-1	NA	NA	CATSDSRADSSTDTQYF	TGTGCCACCAGTGATTCTAGAGCGGATTCTAGCACAGATACGCAGTATTTT
TRBJ1-4	TRBV7-9	TRBD1	NA	CASRPVDRVGEKLFF	TGTGCCAGCAGACCCGTGGACAGGGTTGGCGAAAAACTGTTTTTT
TRBJ2-1	TRBV7-2	TRBD2	NA	CASSKVGLAGGLEQFF	TGTGCCAGCAGCAAAGTTGGACTAGCGGGGGGGCTTGAGCAGTTCTTC
TRBJ1-1	TRBV29-1	NA	NA	CSVGGGSTEAFF	TGCAGCGTTGGGGGGGGAAGCACTGAAGCTTTCTTT
TRBJ1-1	TRBV6-5	NA	once	CASSKEYTEAFF	TGTGCCAGCTCAAAAGAGTACACTGAAGCTTTCTTT
TRBJ1-2	TRBV25-1	TRBD1	NA	CASSRSDRAGYTF	TGTGCCAGCAGTCGCTCCGACAGGGCTGGCTACACCTTC
TRBJ2-1	TRBV4-1	NA	NA	CASSQAVNEQFF	TGCGCCAGCAGCCAAGCGGTCAATGAGCAGTTCTTC
TRBJ1-2	TRBV6-5	NA	NA	CASSYTTDGYTF	TGTGCCAGCAGTTACACGACAGATGGCTACACCTTC
TRBJ1-1	TRBV6-5	TRBD1	once	CASSDGTVYTEAFF	TGTGCCAGCAGCGACGGGACAGTCTACACTGAAGCTTTCTTT
TRBJ1-5	TRBV3-1/TRBV3-2	TRBD1	NA	CASSPGQGAGNQPQHF	TGTGCCAGCAGCCCGGGACAGGGGGCGGGCAATCAGCCCCAGCATTTT
TRBJ1-1	TRBV6-5	NA	NA	CASSFPGGNTEAFF	TGTGCCAGCAGTTTCCCCGGGGGAAACACTGAAGCTTTCTTT
TRBJ2-3	TRBV19	TRBD2	NA	CASTTLAGGGTDTQYF	TGTGCCAGTACCACACTAGCGGGGGGGGGCACAGATACGCAGTATTTT
TRBJ2-1	TRBV5-6	TRBD2	NA	CASIPGLAGSYNEQFF	TGTGCCAGCATCCCCGGACTAGCGGGGTCTTACAATGAGCAGTTCTTC